The 18 T cell receptor beta chains listed next were all sequenced from one sample in a study of T cells in Graves' hyperthyroidism and ophthalmopathy. There were TCR beta CDR3 regions amplified from RNA transcripts. The HTBI primer set was used in a first-round RT-PCR of the TCR CDR3. Using its own MiXCR run on the multiplex PCR reads, TCRdb lists one record per CDR3 protein. The sample lists under 400,000 distinct CDR3 sequences, around 17% occurring once. Sequencing was performed on blood. The receptors stem from a man between 25 and 39 years old with Graves' hyperthyroidism.

This clonotype turned up a few times. The chain has TRBV6-1 and TRBJ1-6; no firm D call. This CDR3 region has 12 residues. Per the germline V gene, CDR1 is MNHNS and CDR2 is SASEGT. Between the trimmed V and J ends, which lost 5 bases and 10 bases, there was a span of 9 bases. CDR3 in amino acids: CASSSGGSPLHF. The CDR3 DNA sequence: TGTGCCAGCAGTTCCGGAGGGTCACCCCTCCACTTT.

This chain connects TRBV29-1 to TRBJ1-1; D gene ambiguous. CDR3 length: 10 residues. V lost 7 bases to trimming and J lost 6 bases, with 9 bases between them. Per the germline V gene, CDR1 is SQVTM and CDR2 is ANQGSEA. CDR3 in amino acids: CSAAGSEAFF. The CDR3 DNA sequence: TGCAGCGCTGCGGGGTCTGAAGCTTTCTTT.

This clonotype was counted at least ten times. The gene calls are TRBV2 and TRBJ2-4; a possible D gene is TRBD2 (6 bases). CDR3 length equals 13 residues. Trimming pared 5 bases from V and 7 bases from J, leaving 12 bases between. Germline values: CDR1 SNHLY, CDR2 FYNNEI. In DNA form, the CDR3 reads TGTGCCAGCAGTCGTTCGGGGGTTAACATTCAGTACTTC. Translated: CASSRSGVNIQYF.

The chain has TRBV15 and TRBJ2-1, with TRBD1 as a possible D gene (6 bases). Germline V gene data show CDR1 as LNHNV and CDR2 as YYDKDF (reference sequence). V shed 0 bases and J shed 7 bases, with 7 bases lying between them. This CDR3 contains 13 residues. The CDR3 loop is CATSRDRGNEQFF. DNA for the CDR3: TGTGCCACCAGCAGAGATAGGGGGAATGAGCAGTTCTTC. The whole variable domain, remainder taken from reference TRBV15 and TRBJ2-1, is DAMVIQNPRYQVTQFGKPVTLSCSQTLNHNVMYWYQQKSSQAPKLLFHYYDKDFNNEADTPDNFQSRRPNTSFCFLDIRSPGLGDTAMYLCATSRDRGNEQFFGPGTRLTVL.

This clonotype was detected only a few times. The DNA for the CDR3 is TGCAGTGCTAGAGATCACCGTACTGGAAACACCATATATTTT. Residues: CSARDHRTGNTIYF. V and J are TRBV20-1 and TRBJ1-3, with D unresolved. V lost 0 bases, J lost 2 bases, and 8 bases lay in between. CDR3 length: 14 amino acids. CDR1 and CDR2 from the germline V gene are DFQATT and SNEGSKA (reference sequence).

The table lists this clonotype with many counts. The J gene is TRBJ1-5, the V gene TRBV9, with D perhaps TRBD1 (6 bases). Germline CDR1 SGDLS, CDR2 YYNGEE. V lost 4 bases and J 0 bases, leaving 11 bases between the germline ends. This CDR3 is 15 amino acids long. The CDR3 protein is CASSPGTYSNQPQHF. CDR3 in DNA: TGTGCCAGCAGCCCAGGGACATATAGCAATCAGCCCCAGCATTTT.

The chain links TRBV7-2 to TRBJ1-2; no definite D call. The V gene's germline CDR1 is SGHTA and CDR2 FQGNSA. The CDR3 length is 15 residues. Between the trimmed V and J ends, which lost 3 bases and 2 bases, there was a span of 13 bases. The CDR3 sequence: CASSFQHLPNYGYTF. CDR3 DNA sequence: TGTGCCAGCAGCTTCCAACACCTACCGAACTATGGCTACACCTTC.

This clonotype occurred many times. The chain recombines TRBV12-3 or TRBV12-4 with TRBJ1-2; 7 bases fit TRBD1. This CDR3 is built from 14 residues. Unmatched junction bases numbered 6, after V lost 5 bases and J lost 3 bases. For the CDR3, the DNA is TGTGCCAGCAGTCTCGGACAGGTTTACTATGGCTACACCTTC. Protein sequence: CASSLGQVYYGYTF.

This clonotype was seen a few times. The rearrangement joins TRBV20-1 to TRBJ1-2, with D unresolved. This CDR3 is 9 amino acids long. The ends were cut back, 5 bases at V and 7 bases at J, with 5 bases in the middle. CDR1 is DFQATT, CDR2 SNEGSKA, per germline (reference sequence). The CDR3 DNA reads as TGCAGTGCTGAATCTGGCTACACCTTC. It encodes CSAESGYTF.

A few counts support this clonotype. The CDR3 nucleotides are TGTGCCAGCCCCTCCGACAGGGGATGGACCGGGGAGCTGTTTTTT. Protein sequence: CASPSDRGWTGELFF. The chain has TRBV6-1 and TRBJ2-2; 8 nucleotides match TRBD1. The CDR3 sequence is 15 residues long. V trimming: 8 bases; J trimming: 5 bases; junction bases outside the gene matches: 10. Germline CDR1 MNHNS, CDR2 SASEGT.

This clonotype came up many times. The rearrangement joins TRBV6-1 to TRBJ2-7; the D call may be TRBD1 or TRBD2 (5 bases each). Trimming pared 8 bases from V and 5 bases from J, leaving 19 bases between. The V gene's germline CDR1 is MNHNS and CDR2 SASEGT. This CDR3 is built from 14 residues. CDR3 DNA sequence: TGTGCCAGCTCCGGGACCGACCTAGGCAACGAGCAGTACTTC. Its protein is CASSGTDLGNEQYF.

In its sample, this clonotype was seen many times. This chain links TRBV12-3 or TRBV12-4 with TRBJ2-7; D may be TRBD1 (6 bases). Trimming took 0 bases from V and 2 from J, leaving 14 bases between them. There are 16 residues in the CDR3. The CDR3: CASSLAQGTGTYEQYF. Here the CDR3 DNA reads TGTGCCAGCAGTTTAGCGCAGGGAACAGGGACCTACGAGCAGTACTTC.

This clonotype was counted ten times or more. J is TRBJ2-5 and V is TRBV11-2, with TRBD1 identical over 7 bases. With 3 bases clipped from V and 5 bases from J, the junction kept 6 bases outside the gene matches. Germline CDR1 reads SGHAT; CDR2 reads FQNNGV. The CDR3 is 14 amino acids. CDR3 sequence (DNA): TGTGCCAGCAGCTTGAGGACAGGCGGGGAGACCCAGTACTTC. This codes for CASSLRTGGETQYF.

This clonotype was detected ten times or more. The V and J genes are TRBV3-1 and TRBJ2-3; 8 bases map to TRBD2. This CDR3 spans 16 amino acids. The ends lost 0 bases at V and 3 bases at J; junction bases unmatched: 5. The V gene's germline CDR1 is LGHDT and CDR2 YNNKEL (reference sequence). Written as DNA, the CDR3 is TGTGCCAGCAGCCAAGAGAGCGGGGGCGAAACAGATACGCAGTATTTT. This translates into CASSQESGGETDTQYF.

V gene TRBV4-1 combines with J gene TRBJ2-7, with D unresolved. This CDR3 is built from 17 residues. The germline gives CDR1 MGHRA, CDR2 YSYEKL. The ends were cut back, 1 base at V and 2 bases at J, with 18 bases in the middle. This chain's CDR3 is CASSQGLWAADPYEQYF. The DNA for the CDR3 is TGCGCCAGCAGCCAAGGTTTGTGGGCAGCCGATCCCTACGAGCAGTACTTC.

Note on this clonotype: An end of the junction differs from the germline gene, which may be a read error. V and J are TRBV7-2 and TRBJ2-1, with a weak D call TRBD1 (6 bases). This CDR3 comprises 15 residues. Germline V gene sequence: CDR1 SGHTA, CDR2 FQGNSA. The CDR3 region has the DNA TGTGCCAGCAGCCCTCTCGCGGCCAGGGGAAATGAGCAGTCCTTC. This translates into CASSPLAARGNEQSF.

This clonotype has ten or more counts. The chain has TRBV11-1 and TRBJ1-1; no firm D call. The CDR3 is 14 amino acids. Germline V CDR1 and CDR2: SGHAT, FQDESV (reference sequence). The germline V and J ends were trimmed by 3 bases and 5 bases, with 13 bases remaining between them. CDR3 in amino acids: CASSLMSSGTEAFF. The CDR3 region has the DNA TGTGCCAGCAGCTTGATGTCATCTGGGACTGAAGCTTTCTTT.

This clonotype showed up many times. This chain uses TRBV7-2 with TRBJ2-3, with 8 bases aligning to TRBD2. Germline CDR1 and CDR2: SGHTA and FQGNSA. V shed 0 bases and J 5 bases; nucleotides not matched to a gene: 4. CDR3 length: 15 amino acids. This CDR3 reads CASSLAGLAGDTQYF. In DNA, the CDR3 is TGTGCCAGCAGCTTAGCGGGGCTAGCGGGAGATACGCAGTATTTT. The variable domain in full, with the rest retrieved from reference TRBV7-2 and TRBJ2-3, is GAGVSQSPSNKVTEKGKDVELRCDPISGHTALYWYRQSLGQGLEFLIYFQGNSAPDKSGLPSDRFSAERTGGSVSTLTIQRTQQEDSAVYLCASSLAGLAGDTQYFGPGTRLTVL.